This TCR beta chain derives from a study of tumor-infiltrating lymphocytes in primary liver carcinoma. Germline V lookup: CDR1 SQVTM, CDR2 ANQGSEA. The CDR3 extends over 12 amino acids. The tissue used was unsorted bulk material of about 19-31 mg. RNA and DNA were co-extracted from it with the AllPrep DNA/RNA mini kit. Chronic HBV infection, which was untreated, was present in the patients. Turning to this clonotype: Its antigen is unknown. Relative to the germline gene, one junction end is altered; a read error may explain this.

TCR beta cDNA came from about 470 ng total RNA, primed with a constant-region primer. Investigators got TCR beta libraries out of three nested multiplex PCR rounds, done with slightly modified ARM-PCR. Running roughly 10 cycles apiece, the first two PCR rounds relied on TRBV1-TRBV30 forward primers together with a C-beta reverse primer. TCRdb re-called the multiplex PCR reads through MiXCR, storing one row per CDR3 protein. The sample lists 90,000 to 150,000 distinct CDR3 sequences, roughly 70% seen once, with 7.5% to 10% in the top ten. Study-wide findings and caveats: The study found a significantly higher top-250-clone fraction in tumors than in blood (p = 0.039).

The receptor comes from a woman between 55 and 75 years old with primary liver carcinoma and hepatitis B virus infection. Material for sequencing was tumor-adjacent normal liver tissue. The V and J genes are TRBV29-1 and TRBJ2-7, with 9 bases identical to TRBD2. This CDR3 reads CSVMGTSYEQCF. The CDR3 DNA sequence: TGCAGCGTTATGGGGACTAGCTACGAGCAGTGCTTC.